Listed below are T cell receptor beta chains from one sample, sequenced in a study of regulatory dendritic cells for organ transplantation. Their recognized antigens are unknown. TCRdb's copy holds only in-frame clones and misses some; the assay was immunoSEQ multiplex PCR. The data contain 12,000 or so clones, 89% of them singletons. The material sequenced was naive CD8+ T cells from blood cultured with dendritic cells. These receptor sequences come from a human donor in good health. CDR3s include the opening cysteine and the closing phenylalanine or tryptophan. Fields, in order: clone size, D gene, J gene, V gene, CDR3 protein, CDR3 DNA. D genes are given only for firm matches. Clone size appears in some rows only: once, few, many, or a class for an expanded clone.

clone size: -; D gene: -; J gene: TRBJ2-1; V gene: TRBV15; CDR3 protein: CATSGLRGNEQFF; CDR3 DNA: TGTGCCACCAGCGGCCTCAGGGGAAATGAGCAGTTCTTC
clone size: -; D gene: -; J gene: TRBJ2-1; V gene: TRBV29-1; CDR3 protein: CSALISSYNEQFF; CDR3 DNA: TGCAGCGCCCTAATTAGCTCCTACAATGAGCAGTTCTTC
clone size: -; D gene: -; J gene: TRBJ1-5; V gene: TRBV28; CDR3 protein: CASSFSNQPQHF; CDR3 DNA: TGTGCCAGCAGTTTTAGCAATCAGCCCCAGCATTTT
clone size: -; D gene: -; J gene: TRBJ2-1; V gene: TRBV5-5; CDR3 protein: CASSLGQSSYNEQFF; CDR3 DNA: TGTGCCAGCAGCTTAGGACAGTCCTCCTACAATGAGCAGTTCTTC
clone size: -; D gene: TRBD1; J gene: TRBJ1-6; V gene: TRBV4-1; CDR3 protein: CASSHQGQSNSPLHF; CDR3 DNA: TGCGCCAGCAGCCATCAGGGACAGTCTAATTCACCCCTCCACTTT
clone size: -; D gene: TRBD2; J gene: TRBJ2-1; V gene: TRBV2; CDR3 protein: CASSDGRGGPNEQFF; CDR3 DNA: TGTGCCAGCAGTGACGGGCGGGGGGGCCCCAATGAGCAGTTCTTC
clone size: -; D gene: TRBD1; J gene: TRBJ2-7; V gene: TRBV7-9; CDR3 protein: CASSYRGEYEQYF; CDR3 DNA: TGTGCCAGCAGCTACAGGGGAGAGTACGAGCAGTACTTC
clone size: -; D gene: -; J gene: TRBJ2-3; V gene: TRBV7-9; CDR3 protein: CASSSREKFTDTQYF; CDR3 DNA: TGTGCCAGCAGCTCTAGGGAAAAATTCACAGATACGCAGTATTTT
clone size: once; D gene: -; J gene: TRBJ2-2; V gene: TRBV27; CDR3 protein: CASSSAGRLNTGELFF; CDR3 DNA: TGTGCCAGCAGTAGTGCGGGACGACTAAACACCGGGGAGCTGTTTTTT
clone size: -; D gene: TRBD1; J gene: TRBJ2-7; V gene: TRBV7-6; CDR3 protein: CASSFRQGWIYEQYF; CDR3 DNA: TGTGCCAGCAGCTTTAGACAGGGTTGGATTTACGAGCAGTACTTC
clone size: -; D gene: -; J gene: TRBJ2-1; V gene: TRBV9; CDR3 protein: CASSVMGLLYNEQFF; CDR3 DNA: TGTGCCAGCAGCGTAATGGGTCTTCTGTACAATGAGCAGTTCTTC
clone size: -; D gene: TRBD1; J gene: TRBJ2-2; V gene: TRBV15; CDR3 protein: CATSRDILAQGAGELFF; CDR3 DNA: TGTGCCACCAGCAGAGATATTTTGGCACAGGGGGCCGGGGAGCTGTTTTTT
clone size: -; D gene: -; J gene: TRBJ1-2; V gene: TRBV4-3; CDR3 protein: CASSQVAGDDYTF; CDR3 DNA: TGCGCCAGCAGCCAAGTCGCAGGCGATGACTACACCTTC
clone size: once; D gene: TRBD1; J gene: TRBJ1-1; V gene: TRBV9; CDR3 protein: CASSVSPGQGTNTEAFF; CDR3 DNA: TGTGCCAGCAGCGTAAGCCCGGGACAGGGGACGAACACTGAAGCTTTCTTT